One and the same sample provided the 29 T cell receptor beta chains below, sequenced in a study of human T cells and chemical hapten exposure. In TCRdb, the RACE reads were re-called with MiXCR into one record per CDR3 protein. The sample lists 250,000 or so distinct CDR3 sequences, 7.5% to 8% occurring once. Time point here: pre-sensitization, week 0. As for treatment: therapeutic diphenylcyclopropenone sensitization with weekly scalp DPC. Here the sequenced sample was whole blood, taken in connection with sensitization to the hapten diphenylcyclopropenone (DPC). Receptor source: a man aged 18 to 35 with alopecia areata. Some clones in this sample may be carry-over from other donors' samples.

V and J are TRBV7-9 and TRBJ1-4; 9 bases align to TRBD1. The CDR3 is made up of 15 amino acids. Germline loops: CDR1 SEHNR, CDR2 FQNEAQ (reference sequence). The V and J ends lost 4 bases and 7 bases, in that order; junction bases with no gene match: 7. CDR3 in amino acids: CASSYGTGIVEKLFF. CDR3 DNA sequence: TGTGCCAGCAGCTACGGGACAGGGATTGTTGAAAAACTGTTTTTT.

This clonotype came up many times. The gene calls are TRBV7-6 and TRBJ1-3; D not resolved. This CDR3 contains 16 residues. The V end was cut by 1 base, the J end by 0 bases, with 10 bases between. Germline V lookup: CDR1 SGHVS, CDR2 FNYEAQ. The CDR3 DNA follows: TGTGCCAGCAGCTTAGGGATCTTAAGCTCTGGAAACACCATATATTTT. Amino acids: CASSLGILSSGNTIYF.

This clonotype turned up a few times. V and J are TRBV9 and TRBJ2-7, with D maybe TRBD1 (5 bases). This CDR3 region has 16 residues. Germline assignment: CDR1 SGDLS and CDR2 YYNGEE. V was trimmed by 2 bases and J by 7 bases, leaving 22 bases between them. The CDR3 here is CASSVSPRQLEGEQYF. DNA for the CDR3: TGTGCCAGCAGCGTGAGCCCAAGACAGCTCGAAGGGGAGCAGTACTTC.

This clonotype has only a few counts. The CDR3 loop reads CARPSRDFYEQYF. In DNA form, the CDR3 reads TGTGCCAGGCCGAGCCGGGACTTCTACGAGCAGTACTTC. The chain employs TRBV27 and TRBJ2-7; D possibly corresponds to TRBD2 (6 bases). The CDR3 has 13 residues. V shed 9 bases and J shed 3 bases, with 15 bases lying between them. Germline values: CDR1 MNHEY, CDR2 SMNVEV (reference sequence).

The sample holds many counts of this clonotype. CDR3 DNA sequence: TGTGCCAGCATCAATGAGTGGCAGTACGTC. Its protein is CASINEWQYV. The V and J genes are TRBV12-3 or TRBV12-4 and TRBJ2-7; no definite D call. V gave up 7 bases and J gave up 9 bases, with 10 bases separating them. The CDR3 has 10 residues.

The CDR3 region has the DNA TGCGCCAGCAGCCAAGAAAGTAGGGGACGGATCATGAACACTGAAGCTTTCTTT. It is translated as CASSQESRGRIMNTEAFF. This chain joins TRBV4-3 and TRBJ1-1; TRBD1 might be the D (5 bases). CDR1 LGHNA and CDR2 YSLEER come from the germline V gene. Trimming took 0 bases from V and 0 from J, leaving 17 bases between them. The CDR3 length is 18 residues.

This clonotype was detected a few times. The CDR3 here is CASSLVGTEPNEAFF. The CDR3 region has the DNA TGTGCCAGCAGCTTAGTGGGGACAGAACCAAATGAAGCTTTCTTT. V is TRBV7-2 and J is TRBJ1-1; 7 bases agree with TRBD1. With 1 base clipped from V and 7 bases from J, the junction kept 9 bases outside the gene matches. The CDR3 runs 15 residues. CDR1 is SGHTA and CDR2 is FQGNSA in the germline V gene.

V usage is TRBV7-2 and J usage is TRBJ1-1; D is unresolved. Germline V gene data show CDR1 as SGHTA and CDR2 as FQGNSA. Trimming removed 3 bases from V and 2 bases from J, with 13 bases in between. This CDR3 is 15 amino acids long. DNA of the CDR3: TGTGCCAGCAGCTTTTCCCGAAACGTAAACACTGAAGCTTTCTTT. Its protein product is CASSFSRNVNTEAFF.

This clonotype was detected ten times or more. This sequence joins TRBV4-3 and TRBJ2-3, with a possible D match to TRBD1 (6 bases). CDR3 length: 13 residues. V lost 3 bases and J lost 6, with 10 bases in between. Germline CDR1 reads LGHNA; CDR2 reads YSLEER. CDR3 protein: CASSQPGEDTQYF. The CDR3 DNA reads TGCGCCAGCAGCCAGCCAGGGGAGGATACGCAGTATTTT.

The rearrangement uses TRBV6-5 and TRBJ2-2; D unclear. Germline-derived CDR1 and CDR2 are MNHEY and SVGAGI. The CDR3 runs 15 residues. The V gene lost 0 bases and the J gene lost 6 bases, with 11 bases spanning the gap. For the CDR3, the DNA is TGTGCCAGCAGTTACTCCGAGGTCGGGTCCGGGGAGCTGTTTTTT. Translating it yields CASSYSEVGSGELFF.

This clonotype was observed a handful of times. The J gene is TRBJ1-5, the V gene TRBV12-3 or TRBV12-4; D is unclear. Trimming cost V 1 base and J 0 bases, with 10 bases left between them. This CDR3 region has 16 residues. CDR3 nucleotide sequence: TGTGCCAGCAGTTTAGTAACCGGGTTTAGCAATCAGCCCCAGCATTTT. As protein: CASSLVTGFSNQPQHF.

This clonotype was counted between two and nine times. The chain employs TRBV29-1 and TRBJ2-3; 7 positions match TRBD2. J was trimmed by 2 bases and V by 4 bases; bases with no gene match: 12. Germline-derived CDR1 and CDR2 are SQVTM and ANQGSEA. The CDR3 length is 16 residues. Here the CDR3 reads CSVVDVGSGYTDTQYF. CDR3 coding DNA: TGCAGCGTTGTCGACGTTGGTAGCGGGTACACAGATACGCAGTATTTT.

There are a few counts of this clonotype. The chain joins TRBV5-1 to TRBJ1-2, with D unclear. V dropped 0 bases and J dropped 5 bases, with 8 bases sitting between them. The CDR3 covers 13 residues. Germline loops: CDR1 SGHRS, CDR2 YFSETQ. The CDR3 bases are TGCGCCAGCAGCTTGGAGGCGCCTTATGGCTACACCTTC. Protein product: CASSLEAPYGYTF.

The gene calls are TRBV6-2 or TRBV6-3 and TRBJ1-1; tentative D call: TRBD1 (5 bases). CDR3 length: 12 residues. CDR1 is MNHEY, CDR2 SVGEGT, per germline. V lost 8 bases and J lost 5, with 12 bases in between. The CDR3 reads CASGYGATEAFF. The CDR3 DNA is TGTGCCAGCGGATACGGGGCGACTGAAGCTTTCTTT.

This chain joins TRBV6-2 or TRBV6-3 and TRBJ1-6; 8 bases match TRBD1. The length of the CDR3 is 15 residues. Germline V gene data show CDR1 as MNHEY and CDR2 as SVGEGT. V was pared by 3 bases and J by 7 bases, with 5 bases of the junction left unmatched. This CDR3 is CASSYPGGRNSPLHF. In DNA, the CDR3 is TGTGCCAGCAGTTATCCAGGGGGCCGGAATTCACCCCTCCACTTT.

This chain joins TRBV4-1 and TRBJ2-3; TRBD2 is a possible D gene (6 bases). The CDR3 is 17 amino acids. Trimming cost V 4 bases and J 0 bases, with 17 bases left between them. The germline gives CDR1 MGHRA, CDR2 YSYEKL. The CDR3 loop is CASSPWRGGASTDTQYF. The DNA for the CDR3 is TGCGCCAGCAGCCCCTGGCGGGGCGGGGCTAGCACAGATACGCAGTATTTT.

For this clonotype: With a much larger clone just one base away, this may be a read error. The rearrangement joins TRBV7-2 to TRBJ1-2; no clear D. The germline V gene has CDR1 SGHTA and CDR2 FQGNSA. V lost 2 bases and J lost 7, with 5 bases in between. The CDR3 has 11 amino acids. CDR3 in amino acids: CASSLSTGYTF. The CDR3 DNA reads TGTGCCAGCAGCTTATCGACTGGCTACACCTTC.

This chain joins TRBV5-1 and TRBJ1-1; unclear D gene. V was pared by 4 bases and J by 1 base, with 11 bases between. Germline-derived CDR1 and CDR2 are SGHRS and YFSETQ. CDR3 size: 14 residues. CDR3 sequence reads: CASSTTDTNTEAFF. CDR3 nucleotide sequence: TGCGCCAGCAGCACAACAGACACGAACACTGAAGCTTTCTTT. Filled out from reference TRBV5-1 and TRBJ1-1, the complete variable domain reads KAGVTQTPRYLIKTRGQQVTLSCSPISGHRSVSWYQQTPGQGLQFLFEYFSETQRNKGNFPGRFSGRQFSNSRSEMNVSTLELGDSALYLCASSTTDTNTEAFFGQGTRLTVV.

The chain links TRBV29-1 to TRBJ1-1; D not certain. Trimming took off 7 bases at V and 3 bases at J, with 12 bases between the two ends. Germline CDR1 and CDR2: SQVTM and ANQGSEA. The CDR3 runs 12 residues. The CDR3 bases are TGCAGCGCTGGGGAACAAGACACTGAAGCTTTCTTT. Its protein is CSAGEQDTEAFF.

The chain employs TRBV7-9 and TRBJ2-5; the D gene is possibly TRBD1 (7 bases). The V gene's germline CDR1 is SEHNR and CDR2 FQNEAQ (reference sequence). V was shortened by 5 bases and J by 5 bases, with 15 bases between the two germline ends. CDR3 length: 14 amino acids. Here the CDR3 DNA reads TGTGCCAGCAGCCCCGCGGGACAGCCCGAGACCCAGTACTTC. It specifies CASSPAGQPETQYF.

This clonotype has a count of ten or more. V gene TRBV6-5 combines with J gene TRBJ1-2; TRBD1 matches at 8 bases. V lost 4 bases and J lost 7; bases outside the gene matches: 8. Per germline, CDR1 MNHEY and CDR2 SVGAGI. This CDR3 is 14 amino acids long. The CDR3 is CASSLSGGAGGYTF. Here the CDR3 DNA reads TGTGCCAGCAGTTTATCAGGGGGCGCGGGTGGCTACACCTTC.

This clonotype appeared a few times. This chain uses TRBV7-2 with TRBJ1-6; 7 positions agree with TRBD1. J gave up 6 bases and V 5 bases, and 7 bases lay outside the gene matches. This CDR3 spans 15 amino acids. Germline CDR1 reads SGHTA; CDR2 reads FQGNSA. The CDR3 is CASSARQGFNSPLHF. The CDR3 coding sequence is TGTGCCAGCAGCGCAAGACAGGGCTTTAATTCACCCCTCCACTTT.

The rearrangement joins TRBV7-6 to TRBJ1-1; D ambiguous. This CDR3 has 15 amino acids. The V gene lost 4 bases and the J gene lost 2 bases, with 14 bases spanning the gap. Germline CDR1 is SGHVS and CDR2 is FNYEAQ. CDR3 DNA sequence: TGTGCCAGCAGCTCTCGAACGTCGGGTAACACTGAAGCTTTCTTT. Translating it yields CASSSRTSGNTEAFF.

In its sample, this clonotype was seen many times. The chain has TRBV3-1 and TRBJ2-6; D not certain. The CDR3 is made up of 14 amino acids. Trimming cost V 6 bases and J 0 bases, with 6 bases left between them. Germline CDR1 reads LGHDT; CDR2 reads YNNKEL (reference sequence). For the CDR3, the DNA is TGTGCCAGCAGGTTGGGCTCTGGGGCCAACGTCCTGACTTTC. It yields the protein CASRLGSGANVLTF.

The genes are TRBV5-6 and TRBJ2-3; perhaps TRBD2 as D (6 bases). CDR1 and CDR2 (germline): SGHDT, YYEEEE. The CDR3 has 16 residues. The V end lost 2 bases, the J end lost 2 bases, and 15 bases lay between the germline ends. The DNA of the CDR3 is TGTGCCAGCAGCTTTTGGCGCGGGACCTTCACAGATACGCAGTATTTT. Its translation is CASSFWRGTFTDTQYF.

This clonotype was counted between two and nine times. This chain connects TRBV6-2 or TRBV6-3 to TRBJ1-5; the D is unclear. Germline values: CDR1 MNHEY, CDR2 SVGEGT. V was pared by 2 bases and J by 4 bases, with 12 bases between. This CDR3 contains 15 residues. The CDR3 region is CASSYLEQYNQPQHF. CDR3 nucleotides: TGTGCCAGCAGTTACCTTGAACAGTATAATCAGCCCCAGCATTTT.

The chain uses TRBV28 and TRBJ2-2, with a possible D match to TRBD1 (6 bases). The CDR3 extends over 14 amino acids. V gave up 9 bases and J gave up 1 base, with 12 bases separating them. Germline CDR1 is MDHEN and CDR2 is SYDVKM. This chain's CDR3 is CASYTGLNTGELFF. The CDR3 nucleotides are TGTGCCAGTTATACAGGGCTGAACACCGGGGAGCTGTTTTTT.

A few counts support this clonotype. The CDR3 sequence: CASSHFSESMDEQFF. Written as DNA, the CDR3 is TGTGCCAGCAGCCATTTCAGCGAATCTATGGATGAGCAGTTCTTC. This chain links TRBV3-1 with TRBJ2-1; D not resolved. From germline, CDR1 is LGHDT and CDR2 YNNKEL (reference sequence). The CDR3 length is 15 residues. V was clipped by 3 bases and J by 8 bases, with 17 bases between them.

This clonotype was detected many times. The rearrangement links TRBV6-2 or TRBV6-3 to TRBJ1-6; D ambiguous. The CDR3 runs 17 residues. Trimming removed 10 bases from V and 9 bases from J, with 28 bases in between. Germline V CDR1 and CDR2: MNHEY, SVGEGT. CDR3 sequence (DNA): TGTGCCACCGCGAAGCCTGGTCTTACCTCCGGGCGTTCACCCCTCCACTTT. Amino acid sequence: CATAKPGLTSGRSPLHF.